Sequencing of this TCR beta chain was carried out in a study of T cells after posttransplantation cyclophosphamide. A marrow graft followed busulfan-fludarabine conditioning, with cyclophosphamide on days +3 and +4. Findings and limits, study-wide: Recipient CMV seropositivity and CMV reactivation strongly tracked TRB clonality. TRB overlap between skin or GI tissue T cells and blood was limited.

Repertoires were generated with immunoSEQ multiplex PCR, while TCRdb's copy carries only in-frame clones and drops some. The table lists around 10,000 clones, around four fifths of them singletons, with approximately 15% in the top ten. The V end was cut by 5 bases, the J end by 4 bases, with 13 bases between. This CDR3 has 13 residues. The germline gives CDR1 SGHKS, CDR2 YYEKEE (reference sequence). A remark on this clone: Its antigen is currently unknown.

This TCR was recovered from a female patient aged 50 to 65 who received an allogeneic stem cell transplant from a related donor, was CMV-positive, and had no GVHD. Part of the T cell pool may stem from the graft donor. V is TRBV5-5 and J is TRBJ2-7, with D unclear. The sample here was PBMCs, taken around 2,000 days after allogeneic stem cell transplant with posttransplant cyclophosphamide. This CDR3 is CASSYGSLYEQYF. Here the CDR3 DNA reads TGTGCCAGCAGTTACGGGTCCTTGTACGAGCAGTACTTC.